Below, 25 T cell receptor beta chains from the same sample are listed, as sequenced in a study of blood T cell repertoires in COVID-19. Assay used: immunoSEQ multiplex PCR; TCRdb lists only in-frame clones, some missing. The sample carries roughly 250,000 clones, 83% recorded once. Sample: peripheral blood. The receptors derive from a human donor in a cohort sampled during active COVID-19.

The gene calls are TRBV28 and TRBJ1-5; D is unresolved. This CDR3 region has 14 residues. The V end lost 3 bases, the J end lost 0 bases, and 6 bases lay between the germline ends. The V gene's germline CDR1 is MDHEN and CDR2 SYDVKM. This CDR3 reads CASSFLRSNQPQHF. The CDR3 DNA follows: TGTGCCAGCAGTTTCTTGCGTAGCAATCAGCCCCAGCATTTT.

This clone was seen only a few times. The chain joins TRBV13 to TRBJ1-4; possible D gene TRBD1, 6 bases. V lost 3 bases and J 3 bases, leaving 8 bases between the germline ends. The length of the CDR3 is 14 residues. Per the germline V gene, CDR1 is PRHDT and CDR2 is FYEKMQ (reference sequence). Written as DNA, the CDR3 is TGTGCCAGCAGCTTGGGACAACCTAATGAAAAACTGTTTTTT. Amino acids: CASSLGQPNEKLFF.

This clone was seen a few times. The rearrangement joins TRBV19 to TRBJ1-1; no reliable D call. CDR3 length: 14 residues. CDR1 is LNHDA, CDR2 SQIVND, per germline (reference sequence). V lost 0 bases, J lost 0 bases, and 5 bases lay in between. The CDR3 sequence is CASSIDPVNTEAFF. In DNA, the CDR3 is TGTGCCAGTAGTATAGATCCAGTGAACACTGAAGCTTTCTTT.

The chain couples TRBV5-1 to TRBJ1-2; 9 bases are a match to TRBD1. CDR1 is SGHRS, CDR2 YFSETQ, per germline. Trimming at V came to 4 bases and at J to 1 base, leaving 11 bases not matched to a gene. This CDR3 has 17 amino acids. The CDR3 nucleotides are TGCGCCAGCAGCACCCTCGGGACAGGGATTAGTAACTATGGCTACACCTTC. Its protein product is CASSTLGTGISNYGYTF.

This clone was seen only once. The chain has TRBV29-1 and TRBJ2-3, with a possible D match to TRBD2 (5 bases). The ends were cut back, 8 bases at V and 6 bases at J, with 18 bases in the middle. The CDR3 spans 13 residues. Per the germline V gene, CDR1 is SQVTM and CDR2 is ANQGSEA. The CDR3 loop reads CSPSAGLVDTQYF. The CDR3 coding sequence is TGCAGCCCTTCGGCAGGACTCGTGGATACGCAGTATTTT.

The J gene is TRBJ2-5, the V gene TRBV29-1; 12 bases fit TRBD2. Germline values: CDR1 SQVTM, CDR2 ANQGSEA. The trim removed 7 bases at V and 5 bases at J, leaving 14 bases unmatched. The CDR3 is 16 residues long. The CDR3 coding sequence is TGCAGCGCTGACCTTCTAGCGGGAGGGCCTAGGGAGACCCAGTACTTC. It translates to CSADLLAGGPRETQYF.

The chain joins TRBV7-2 to TRBJ2-2; 11 bases agree with TRBD2. The length of the CDR3 is 18 residues. With 4 bases clipped from V and 2 bases from J, the junction kept 9 bases outside the gene matches. Germline CDR1 SGHTA, CDR2 FQGNSA. For the CDR3, the DNA is TGTGCCAGCAGCTATCGATCGGGACTAGCGGTCAACACCGGGGAGCTGTTTTTT. This translates into CASSYRSGLAVNTGELFF.

This clone appeared a few times. The chain joins TRBV19 to TRBJ1-1; D unclear. Trimming removed 5 bases at V and 1 base at J, with 11 bases between. From germline, CDR1 is LNHDA and CDR2 SQIVND (reference sequence). The CDR3 contains 14 residues. CDR3 amino acids: CASSPLQRNTEAFF. CDR3 in DNA: TGTGCCAGTAGTCCCTTACAACGGAACACTGAAGCTTTCTTT.

This clone appeared once. This chain uses TRBV5-4 with TRBJ2-1; the match to TRBD1 covers 7 bases. This CDR3 has 18 residues. Germline CDR1 reads SGHNT; CDR2 reads YYREEE (reference sequence). Unmatched junction bases numbered 19, after V lost 9 bases and J lost 1 base. The CDR3 coding sequence is TGTGCCAAACGCTACGGGACAGCTCTGACCGGGTCCTACAATGAGCAGTTCTTC. This gives the protein CAKRYGTALTGSYNEQFF.

The chain has TRBV20-1 and TRBJ1-3, with 10 bases aligning to TRBD1. The V segment lost 3 bases and the J segment 1 base; nucleotides outside the gene matches: 6. The germline V gene has CDR1 DFQATT and CDR2 SNEGSKA (reference sequence). The CDR3 sequence is 16 residues long. CDR3 region: CSASIPGQGSGNTIYF. The CDR3 region has the DNA TGCAGTGCTAGTATTCCGGGACAGGGGTCTGGAAACACCATATATTTT.

Only a few counts were recorded for this clone. The sample carries other DNA sequences with the same CDR3. The rearrangement links TRBV29-1 to TRBJ1-2, with 11 positions matching TRBD1. Germline CDR1 reads SQVTM; CDR2 reads ANQGSEA. J lost 7 bases, V lost 7 bases, and 5 bases had no gene match. The CDR3 consists of 12 residues. The DNA of the CDR3 is TGCAGCGGAGGACAGGGGGCGGGTGGCTACACCTTC. This gives the protein CSGGQGAGGYTF. Together with reference TRBV29-1 and TRBJ1-2, the CDR3 gives the full variable domain: SAVISQKPSRDICQRGTSLTIQCQVDSQVTMMFWYRQQPGQSLTLIATANQGSEATYESGFVIDKFPISRPNLTFSTLTVSNMSPEDSSIYLCSGGQGAGGYTFGSGTRLTVV.

The chain is built from TRBV18 and TRBJ1-4; tentatively, D is TRBD1 (5 bases). CDR3 size: 13 residues. Per germline, CDR1 KGHSH and CDR2 LQKENI. Trimming removed 8 bases at V and 5 bases at J, with 12 bases between. This CDR3 is CASHTGGNEKLFF. As DNA, the CDR3 is TGTGCCAGCCACACGGGGGGGAATGAAAAACTGTTTTTT.

The chain is built from TRBV7-2 and TRBJ2-1; TRBD1 matches at 9 bases. V gave up 1 base and J gave up 3 bases; unmatched junction bases: 10. The length of the CDR3 is 18 residues. Germline CDR1 SGHTA, CDR2 FQGNSA. The CDR3 loop reads CASSLVGQGRVHYNEQFF. The CDR3 DNA is TGTGCCAGCAGCTTAGTGGGACAGGGACGCGTACACTACAATGAGCAGTTCTTC.

This chain uses TRBV4-2 with TRBJ2-2; the match to TRBD2 covers 7 bases. The ends lost 8 bases at V and 1 base at J; junction bases unmatched: 22. This CDR3 is 20 amino acids long. Germline V gene lookup returns CDR1 LGHNA and CDR2 YNFKEQ. The CDR3 protein is CASHTFRVGGPILNTGELFF. The CDR3 DNA follows: TGTGCCAGCCATACCTTTAGGGTGGGAGGGCCTATATTGAACACCGGGGAGCTGTTTTTT.

This sequence joins TRBV6-4 and TRBJ1-5; a weak D match, TRBD1 (5 bases). The CDR3 is 16 residues long. V was trimmed by 3 bases and J by 11 bases, leaving 23 bases between them. CDR1 is MRHNA, CDR2 SNTAGT, per germline. CDR3 in DNA: TGTGCCAGCAGTGAGACAGTAACTTCCCTAATCAGGGCCCAGCATTTT. Residues: CASSETVTSLIRAQHF.

The chain is built from TRBV7-9 and TRBJ1-2, with 8 bases identical to TRBD1. J gave up 8 bases and V 6 bases, and 8 bases lay outside the gene matches. Germline lookup yields CDR1 SEHNR and CDR2 FQNEAQ (reference sequence). This CDR3 spans 13 amino acids. The CDR3 region is CASRPGGALGYTF. CDR3 nucleotide sequence: TGTGCCAGCAGACCAGGGGGCGCGTTAGGCTACACCTTC.

This clone is a singleton in its sample. The rearrangement links TRBV6-1 to TRBJ2-5; 7 nucleotides align to TRBD1. V was clipped by 0 bases and J by 5 bases; unmatched bases: 3. The CDR3 runs to 14 residues. The germline CDR1 and CDR2 sequences are MNHNS and SASEGT. CDR3 sequence (DNA): TGTGCCAGCAGTGAAGCGGGACAGCGGGAGACCCAGTACTTC. Translation gives CASSEAGQRETQYF.

This clone was counted many times. V and J are TRBV24-1 and TRBJ2-3; 12 positions agree with TRBD2. Germline CDR1 reads KGHDR; CDR2 reads SFDVKD. The CDR3 is 16 amino acids. The trim removed 4 bases at V and 5 bases at J, leaving 6 bases unmatched. The CDR3 spells CATSDPSGGAGDTQYF. The DNA of the CDR3 is TGTGCCACCAGTGACCCTAGCGGGGGGGCCGGAGATACGCAGTATTTT.

This clone was counted a few times. The chain uses TRBV28 and TRBJ1-2, with D hard to call. CDR1 is MDHEN and CDR2 is SYDVKM in the germline V gene. The ends were cut back, 6 bases at V and 4 bases at J, with 6 bases in the middle. The CDR3 contains 11 residues. The CDR3 bases are TGTGCCAGCAGGAGCGGCTATGGCTACACCTTC. Translating gives CASRSGYGYTF.

The rearrangement links TRBV3-1 (or the pseudogene TRBV3-2) to TRBJ2-6; tentative D call: TRBD1 (5 bases). The V gene's germline CDR1 is LGHDT and CDR2 YNNKEL (reference sequence). The CDR3 sequence is 18 residues long. V was cut by 0 bases and J by 4 bases, with 16 bases left in between. The CDR3 DNA reads as TGTGCCAGCAGCCAAGATTCATTAAGGGGTGTGGGGGCCAACGTCCTGACTTTC. It translates to CASSQDSLRGVGANVLTF.

This chain joins TRBV28 and TRBJ1-2; D is unclear. The germline V gene has CDR1 MDHEN and CDR2 SYDVKM. The V end was cut by 3 bases, the J end by 8 bases, with 13 bases between. The CDR3 extends over 13 amino acids. The CDR3: CASSFRTYQGYTF. The CDR3 nucleotides are TGTGCCAGCAGTTTTAGGACTTATCAGGGCTACACCTTC.

This chain connects TRBV2 to TRBJ2-2; D may be TRBD2 (5 bases). The germline V gene encodes CDR1 SNHLY and CDR2 FYNNEI. This CDR3 has 14 amino acids. Trimming left V 5 bases short and J 6 bases short, with 13 bases between. CDR3 loop: CASSRGLLSGELFF. The CDR3, as DNA: TGTGCCAGCAGTAGAGGACTCCTATCCGGGGAGCTGTTTTTT. Together with reference TRBV2 and TRBJ2-2, the CDR3 gives the full variable domain: EPEVTQTPSHQVTQMGQEVILRCVPISNHLYFYWYRQILGQKVEFLVSFYNNEISEKSEIFDDQFSVERPDGSNFTLKIRSTKLEDSAMYFCASSRGLLSGELFFGEGSRLTVL.

The chain has TRBV5-1 and TRBJ2-5, with D possibly being TRBD1 (5 bases). V was shortened by 1 base and J by 4 bases, with 17 bases between the two germline ends. The CDR3 totals 16 residues. Germline V CDR1 and CDR2: SGHRS, YFSETQ. DNA for the CDR3: TGCGCCAGCAGCTTGTCCCAGGGCATCGGTATAGAGACCCAGTACTTC. Translation gives CASSLSQGIGIETQYF.

The chain employs TRBV29-1 and TRBJ2-5; possibly TRBD1 for D (6 bases). V dropped 6 bases and J dropped 3 bases, with 11 bases sitting between them. There are 12 residues in the CDR3. Germline-derived CDR1 and CDR2 are SQVTM and ANQGSEA. CDR3 DNA sequence: TGCAGCGTAGGGGCAGGGGAAGAGACCCAGTACTTC. Its translation: CSVGAGEETQYF.

This chain links TRBV6-5 with TRBJ1-4; 11 positions agree with TRBD1. The CDR3 consists of 15 residues. Germline V gene data show CDR1 as MNHEY and CDR2 as SVGAGI. V lost 8 bases and J lost 8; bases outside the gene matches: 10. CDR3 sequence reads: CASLGQGASGEKLFF. Written as DNA, the CDR3 is TGTGCCAGCCTCGGACAGGGGGCGTCAGGGGAAAAACTGTTTTTT.